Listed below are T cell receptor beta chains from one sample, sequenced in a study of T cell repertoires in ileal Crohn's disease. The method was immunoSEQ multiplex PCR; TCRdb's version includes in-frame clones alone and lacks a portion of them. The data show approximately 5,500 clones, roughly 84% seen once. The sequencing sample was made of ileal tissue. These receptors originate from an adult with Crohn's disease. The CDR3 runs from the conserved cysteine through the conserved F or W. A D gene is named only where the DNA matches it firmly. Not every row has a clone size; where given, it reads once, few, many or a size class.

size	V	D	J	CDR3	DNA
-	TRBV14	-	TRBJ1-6	CASSPRGTLVGSPLHF	TGTGCCAGCAGCCCCCGCGGGACCTTAGTTGGTTCACCCCTCCACTTT
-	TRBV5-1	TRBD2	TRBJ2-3	CASSRGGSPTDTQYF	TGCGCCAGCAGCCGCGGGGGTTCCCCCACAGATACGCAGTATTTT
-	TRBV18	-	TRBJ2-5	CASSLASQETQYF	TGTGCCAGCTCATTAGCGAGCCAAGAGACCCAGTACTTC
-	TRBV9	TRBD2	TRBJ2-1	CASSLSGGAYNEQFF	TGTGCCAGCAGCTTAAGCGGGGGGGCCTACAATGAGCAGTTCTTC
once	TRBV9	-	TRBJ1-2	CASSVQGTNYGYTF	TGTGCCAGCAGCGTCCAGGGGACGAACTATGGCTACACCTTC
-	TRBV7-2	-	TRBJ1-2	CASTPSGTNPSGYTF	TGTGCCAGCACCCCCTCCGGGACAAACCCCTCTGGCTACACCTTC
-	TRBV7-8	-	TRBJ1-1	CASSLSLAGSTEAFF	TGTGCCAGCAGCCTCTCTCTGGCCGGGAGCACTGAAGCTTTCTTT
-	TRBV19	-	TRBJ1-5	CASSPMGGMNSNQPQHF	TGTGCCAGTAGCCCTATGGGCGGGATGAATAGCAATCAGCCCCAGCATTTT
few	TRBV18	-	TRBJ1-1	CASSPLNARDTEAFF	TGTGCCAGCTCACCATTAAACGCACGGGACACTGAAGCTTTCTTT
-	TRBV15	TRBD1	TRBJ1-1	CATSTPLRQGRDTEAFF	TGTGCCACCAGCACTCCACTCCGACAGGGGAGGGACACTGAAGCTTTCTTT